This is a list of T cell receptor beta chains from one sample in a study of T cells in Graves' hyperthyroidism and ophthalmopathy. MiXCR, run by TCRdb on the multiplex PCR reads, gives a single entry per CDR3 protein. Of fewer than 750,000 distinct CDR3 sequences in the sample, around 13% were seen once. The specimen was blood. The origin of the receptors is a woman in her fifties or sixties with Graves' ophthalmopathy. The CDR3 runs from the conserved cysteine through the conserved F or W. The D gene is left open where the match is weak. Rows give clone size only sometimes, using once, few, many, or a class for an expanded clone.

d_gene: .
j_gene: TRBJ1-1
v_gene: TRBV5-8
abundance: many
CDR3nt: TGTGCCAGCAGCTTGCGGGTTCGGGGAGCTGAAGCTTTCTTT
CDR3aa: CASSLRVRGAEAFF

d_gene: TRBD1
j_gene: TRBJ2-5
v_gene: TRBV7-8
abundance: many
CDR3nt: TGTGCCAGCAGCATCGTCGGACAGGGAGGTGAGACCCAGTACTTC
CDR3aa: CASSIVGQGGETQYF

d_gene: .
j_gene: TRBJ2-5
v_gene: TRBV20-1
abundance: .
CDR3nt: TGCAGTGCTAGATTCGCGGGGCGAGAGACCCAGTACTTC
CDR3aa: CSARFAGRETQYF

d_gene: TRBD1
j_gene: TRBJ1-1
v_gene: TRBV7-9
abundance: many
CDR3nt: TGTGCCAGCAGCTTATACCAGGGGGCCACTGAAGCTTTCTTT
CDR3aa: CASSLYQGATEAFF

d_gene: .
j_gene: TRBJ1-5
v_gene: TRBV30
abundance: many
CDR3nt: TGTGCCTGGAGTCTTACGGACAATCAGCCCCAGCATTTT
CDR3aa: CAWSLTDNQPQHF

d_gene: .
j_gene: TRBJ1-1
v_gene: TRBV14
abundance: many
CDR3nt: TGTGCCAGCAGCCAAGATTTGTACACTGAAGCTTTCTTT
CDR3aa: CASSQDLYTEAFF

d_gene: .
j_gene: TRBJ2-1
v_gene: TRBV28
abundance: many
CDR3nt: TGTGCCAGCAGTGAGCTGGGCAATGAGCAGTTCTTC
CDR3aa: CASSELGNEQFF

d_gene: .
j_gene: TRBJ2-7
v_gene: TRBV29-1
abundance: few
CDR3nt: TGCAGCGTTGCCCCCCGGGGCAGGGGTCGGGAGCAGTACTTC
CDR3aa: CSVAPRGRGREQYF

d_gene: TRBD2
j_gene: TRBJ2-5
v_gene: TRBV20-1
abundance: many
CDR3nt: TGCAGTGCTAACGGACTAGCGGACGGCCAAGAGACCCAGTACTTC
CDR3aa: CSANGLADGQETQYF

d_gene: TRBD2
j_gene: TRBJ2-1
v_gene: TRBV7-6
abundance: few
CDR3nt: TGTGCCAGCAGCTTAAACGCCCCGGGACTAGCGGGAGGAGAGCAGTTCTTC
CDR3aa: CASSLNAPGLAGGEQFF

d_gene: .
j_gene: TRBJ1-3
v_gene: TRBV19
abundance: .
CDR3nt: TGTGCCAGTGCTGGTGGAAACACCATATATTTT
CDR3aa: CASAGGNTIYF

d_gene: .
j_gene: TRBJ1-2
v_gene: TRBV30
abundance: many
CDR3nt: TGTGCCTGGAGTATTTCTGGGCGGGCGAACTATGGCTACACCTTC
CDR3aa: CAWSISGRANYGYTF

d_gene: .
j_gene: TRBJ2-1
v_gene: TRBV9
abundance: many
CDR3nt: TGTGCCAGCAGCACGAGACCCCGGGACAACCACTACAATGAGCAGTTCTTC
CDR3aa: CASSTRPRDNHYNEQFF

d_gene: TRBD2
j_gene: TRBJ2-7
v_gene: TRBV10-3
abundance: few
CDR3nt: TGTGCCATCAGTGAGTACGCAGGGCTGGAACTAGCGAGCTACGAGCAGTACTTC
CDR3aa: CAISEYAGLELASYEQYF